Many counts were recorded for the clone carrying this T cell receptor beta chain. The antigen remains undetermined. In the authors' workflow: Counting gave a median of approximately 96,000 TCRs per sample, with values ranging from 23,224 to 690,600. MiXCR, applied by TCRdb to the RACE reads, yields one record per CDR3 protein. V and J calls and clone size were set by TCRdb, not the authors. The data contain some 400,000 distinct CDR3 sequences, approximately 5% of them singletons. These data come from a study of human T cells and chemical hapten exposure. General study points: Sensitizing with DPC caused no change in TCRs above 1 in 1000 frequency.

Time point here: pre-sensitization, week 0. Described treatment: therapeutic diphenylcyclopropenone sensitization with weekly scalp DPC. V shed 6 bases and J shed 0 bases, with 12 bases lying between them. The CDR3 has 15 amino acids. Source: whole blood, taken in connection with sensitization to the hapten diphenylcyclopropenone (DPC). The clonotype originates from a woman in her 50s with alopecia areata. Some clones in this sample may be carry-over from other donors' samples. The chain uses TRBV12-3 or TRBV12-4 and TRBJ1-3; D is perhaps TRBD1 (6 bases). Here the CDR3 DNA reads TGTGCCAGCAGGCCAGGGGCGAGCTCTGGAAACACCATATATTTT. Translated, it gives CASRPGASSGNTIYF.